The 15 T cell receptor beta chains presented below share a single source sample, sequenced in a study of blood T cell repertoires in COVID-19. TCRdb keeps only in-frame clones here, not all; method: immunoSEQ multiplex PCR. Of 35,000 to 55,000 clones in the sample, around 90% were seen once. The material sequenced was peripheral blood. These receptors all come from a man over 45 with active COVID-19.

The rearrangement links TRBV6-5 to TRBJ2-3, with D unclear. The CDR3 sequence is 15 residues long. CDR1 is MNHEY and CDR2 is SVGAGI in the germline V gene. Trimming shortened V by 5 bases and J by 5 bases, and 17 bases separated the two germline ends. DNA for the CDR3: TGTGCCAGCAGTCCGGCGATGGGCCCCCGAGATACGCAGTATTTT. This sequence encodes CASSPAMGPRDTQYF.

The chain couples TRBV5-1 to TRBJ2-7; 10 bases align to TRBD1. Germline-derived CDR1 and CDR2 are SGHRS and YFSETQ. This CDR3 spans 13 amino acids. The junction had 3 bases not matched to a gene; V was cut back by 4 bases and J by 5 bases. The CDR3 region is CASSHGQGDEQYF. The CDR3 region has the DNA TGCGCCAGCAGCCACGGACAGGGGGACGAGCAGTACTTC.

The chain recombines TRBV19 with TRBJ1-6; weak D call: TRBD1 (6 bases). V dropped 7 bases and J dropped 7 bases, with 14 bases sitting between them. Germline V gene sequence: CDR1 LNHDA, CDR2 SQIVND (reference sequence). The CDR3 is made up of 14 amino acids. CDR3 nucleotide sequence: TGTGCCAGTAAGGCAGGGGCGGAAAATTCACCCCTCCACTTT. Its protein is CASKAGAENSPLHF.

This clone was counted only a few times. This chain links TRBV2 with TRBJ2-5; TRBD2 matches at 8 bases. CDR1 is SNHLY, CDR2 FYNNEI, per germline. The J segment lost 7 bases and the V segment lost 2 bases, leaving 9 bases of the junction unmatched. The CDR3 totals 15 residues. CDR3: CASSETGGGPGTQYF. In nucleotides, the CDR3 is TGTGCCAGCAGTGAAACGGGGGGGGGCCCAGGGACCCAGTACTTC.

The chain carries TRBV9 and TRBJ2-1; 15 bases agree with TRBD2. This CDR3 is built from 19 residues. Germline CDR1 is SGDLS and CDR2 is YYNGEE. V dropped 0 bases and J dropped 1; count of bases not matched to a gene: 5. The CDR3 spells CASSVAGTSGGLSYNEQFF. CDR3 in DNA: TGTGCCAGCAGCGTAGCCGGGACTAGCGGGGGGCTATCCTACAATGAGCAGTTCTTC.

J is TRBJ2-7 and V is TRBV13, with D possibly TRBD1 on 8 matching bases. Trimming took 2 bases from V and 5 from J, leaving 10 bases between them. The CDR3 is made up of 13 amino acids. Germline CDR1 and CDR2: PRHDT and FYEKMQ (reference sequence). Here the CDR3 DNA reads TGTGCCAGCAGCTTAACAGGGGGGGACGAGCAGTACTTC. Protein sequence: CASSLTGGDEQYF.

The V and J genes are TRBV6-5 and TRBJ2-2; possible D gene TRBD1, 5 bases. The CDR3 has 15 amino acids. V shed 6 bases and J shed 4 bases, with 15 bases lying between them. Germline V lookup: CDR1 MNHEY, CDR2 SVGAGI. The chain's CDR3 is CASRSMGQVTGELFF. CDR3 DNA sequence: TGTGCCAGCAGGAGCATGGGGCAGGTCACCGGGGAGCTGTTTTTT.

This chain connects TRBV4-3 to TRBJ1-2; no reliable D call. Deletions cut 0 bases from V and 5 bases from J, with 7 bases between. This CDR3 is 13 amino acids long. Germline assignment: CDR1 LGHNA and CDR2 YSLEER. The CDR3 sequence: CASSQEPRYGYTF. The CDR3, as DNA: TGCGCCAGCAGCCAAGAGCCGAGATATGGCTACACCTTC.

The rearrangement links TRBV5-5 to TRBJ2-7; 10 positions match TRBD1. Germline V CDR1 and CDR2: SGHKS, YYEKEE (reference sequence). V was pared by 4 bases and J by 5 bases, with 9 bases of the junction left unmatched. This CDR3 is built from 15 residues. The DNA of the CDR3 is TGTGCCAGCAGCCGCTTTGGGACAGGGGAACACGAGCAGTACTTC. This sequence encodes CASSRFGTGEHEQYF.

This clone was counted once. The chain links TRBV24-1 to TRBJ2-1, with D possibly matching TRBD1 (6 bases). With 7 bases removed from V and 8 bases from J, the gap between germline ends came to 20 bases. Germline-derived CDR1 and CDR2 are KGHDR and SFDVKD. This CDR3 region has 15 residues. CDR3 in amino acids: CATSKGVVPDHEQFF. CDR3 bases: TGTGCCACCAGCAAGGGGGTGGTACCGGACCATGAGCAGTTCTTC.

The CDR3 loop is CASGSRHPADTQYF. For the CDR3, the DNA is TGTGCCAGCGGGTCGCGCCACCCGGCGGATACGCAGTATTTT. V gene TRBV19 combines with J gene TRBJ2-3; no clear D gene. CDR3 length: 14 amino acids. The germline V gene encodes CDR1 LNHDA and CDR2 SQIVND (reference sequence). Trimming stripped 9 bases from V and 6 bases from J, with 19 bases between.

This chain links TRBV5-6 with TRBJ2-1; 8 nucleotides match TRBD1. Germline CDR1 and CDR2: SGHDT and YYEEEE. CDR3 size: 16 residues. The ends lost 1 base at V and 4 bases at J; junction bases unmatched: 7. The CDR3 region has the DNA TGTGCCAGCAGCTTGACAACAGGGGGACGTTACAATGAGCAGTTCTTC. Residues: CASSLTTGGRYNEQFF.

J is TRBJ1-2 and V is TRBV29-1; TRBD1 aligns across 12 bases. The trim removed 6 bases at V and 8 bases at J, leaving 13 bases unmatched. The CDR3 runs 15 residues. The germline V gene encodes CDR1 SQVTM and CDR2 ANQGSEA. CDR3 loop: CSVAPGQGAFDGYTF. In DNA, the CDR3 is TGCAGCGTCGCGCCGGGACAGGGGGCGTTTGACGGCTACACCTTC.

In DNA form, the CDR3 reads TGCGCCAGCAGCCAAGGGGACAGGAATAATGAAAAACTGTTTTTT. It translates to CASSQGDRNNEKLFF. The rearrangement uses TRBV4-3 and TRBJ1-4; 8 bases match TRBD1. V was pared by 1 base and J by 4 bases, with 2 bases of the junction left unmatched. The CDR3 runs to 15 residues. Germline V gene data show CDR1 as LGHNA and CDR2 as YSLEER.

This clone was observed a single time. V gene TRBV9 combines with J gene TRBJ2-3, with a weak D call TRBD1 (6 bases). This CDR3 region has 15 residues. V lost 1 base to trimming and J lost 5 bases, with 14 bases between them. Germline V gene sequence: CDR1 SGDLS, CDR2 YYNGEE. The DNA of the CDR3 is TGTGCCAGCAGCGTACTTGCGACAGGTGGAGATACGCAGTATTTT. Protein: CASSVLATGGDTQYF.